This TCR beta chain was sequenced during a study of technical replicates of blood from a handful of donors. V was pared by 8 bases and J by 6 bases, with 16 bases of the junction left unmatched. CDR3 length: 17 residues. In germline, CDR1 is SGHNT, CDR2 YYREEE (reference sequence). Measured with immunoSEQ multiplex PCR; TCRdb has only the in-frame clones, and not every one. Of around 69,000 clones listed, more than 75% are singletons. V and J are TRBV5-4 and TRBJ2-3, with 12 positions matching TRBD2. This TCR derives from a human donor in good health. Some clones in this sample may be carry-over from other donors' samples. Input material: PBMCs. CDR3 residues: CASRNPTSGGHGDTQYF. The CDR3 DNA sequence: TGTGCCAGTCGTAACCCGACTAGCGGGGGCCACGGGGATACGCAGTATTTT.